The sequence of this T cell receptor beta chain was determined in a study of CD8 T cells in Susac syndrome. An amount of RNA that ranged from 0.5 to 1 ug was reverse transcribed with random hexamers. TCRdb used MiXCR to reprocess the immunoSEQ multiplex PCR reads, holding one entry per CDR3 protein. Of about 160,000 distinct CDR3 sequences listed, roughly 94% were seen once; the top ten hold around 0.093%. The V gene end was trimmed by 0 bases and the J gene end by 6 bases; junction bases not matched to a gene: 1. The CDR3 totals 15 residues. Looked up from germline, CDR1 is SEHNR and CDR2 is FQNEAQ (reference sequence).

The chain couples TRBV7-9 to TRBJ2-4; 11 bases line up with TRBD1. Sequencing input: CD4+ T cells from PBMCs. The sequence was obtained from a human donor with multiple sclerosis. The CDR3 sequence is CASSLAGTGGNIQYF. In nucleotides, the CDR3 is TGTGCCAGCAGCTTAGCGGGGACAGGGGGAAACATTCAGTACTTC.